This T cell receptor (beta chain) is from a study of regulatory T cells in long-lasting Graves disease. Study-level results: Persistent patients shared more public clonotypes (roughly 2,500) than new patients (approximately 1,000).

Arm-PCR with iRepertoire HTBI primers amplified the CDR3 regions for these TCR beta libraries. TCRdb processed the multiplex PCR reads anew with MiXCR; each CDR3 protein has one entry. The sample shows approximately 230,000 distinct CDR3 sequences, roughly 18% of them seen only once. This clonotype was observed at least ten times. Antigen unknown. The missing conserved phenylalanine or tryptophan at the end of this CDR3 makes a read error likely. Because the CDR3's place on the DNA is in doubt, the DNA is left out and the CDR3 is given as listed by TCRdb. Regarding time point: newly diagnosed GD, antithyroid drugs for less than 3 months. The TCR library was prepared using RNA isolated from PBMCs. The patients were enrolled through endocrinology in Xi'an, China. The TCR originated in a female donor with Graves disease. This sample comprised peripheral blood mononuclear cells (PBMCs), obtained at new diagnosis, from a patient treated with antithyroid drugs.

The CDR3 here is CASSPIRTGLTP. The J gene is TRBJ1-2, the V gene TRBV18; the DNA was not compared with TRBD1, the D call given in the table. Germline lookup yields CDR1 KGHSH and CDR2 LQKENI. The CDR3 comprises 12 residues, both ends counted.